The present entry profiles one TCR beta chain with its context. Its recognized antigen is unknown. No base quality values were provided; no much bigger clone lies one nucleotide off. The donors were healthy, HIV-negative adults with no recently reported acute infections or vaccinations. Every donor was a Caucasian adult living in Nashville, Tennessee, USA. CD4+ T cells were enriched by magnetic negative selection; naive cells were then positively selected on CD45RA, and the negative fraction formed the memory subset. Blood was obtained by leukapheresis, after which PBMCs were separated by Ficoll-Histopaque density gradient centrifugation and cryopreserved in liquid nitrogen vapor phase. Analytical flow cytometry was used to check the purity and quantity of every magnetically sorted T cell population. Genomic DNA was isolated from every sorted fraction and measured by UV absorbance on a Nanodrop 2000c.

The data derive from a study of shared clonotypes between healthy human individuals (dated by TCRdb to 2018 to 2020). Regarding the study in general: Three men and two women, aged 18 to 49 years, made up the cohort. For each donor, three plates each were used for CD4 naive and CD4 memory, two plates were used for CD8 naive, and one plate was used for CD8 memory. Per donor, leukapheresis produced somewhere between about 0.85 and 9.5 billion PBMCs. Blood TCR repertoires of about five healthy adults were deeply sequenced to estimate repertoire size and the extent of clonotype sharing between individuals. Libraries were prepared and TCR repertoires were sequenced by different laboratories using diverse techniques, in order to increase sequencing depth and limit assay-specific biases.

On the study overall, not on this receptor specifically: Because the study included only a small number of donors, the genetic and exposure-history diversity represented was limited. Sampling was limited to blood, and TCR repertoires in tissue likely differ from TCR repertoires in blood. Higher generation probabilities were observed for clonotypes shared by all four sorted-subset donors than for non-shared clonotypes. Based on pairwise subsampling, the degree of clonotype sharing among donors was expected to be affected by sequencing depth. Rarefaction of sorted-subset datasets indicated incomplete sequencing despite the large sequencing depth. Sharing across a few donors was observed for approximately 5% of naive CD4, about 3.2% of naive CD8, over 2% of memory CD4, and approximately 0.41% of memory CD8 clonotypes. Larger estimated clonotype richness was generally found for naive subsets than for memory subsets.

TCR CDR3 regions were amplified from genomic DNA by multiplex PCR using the deep immunoSEQ assay. For each cell subset, the extracted genomic DNA was distributed evenly across all wells of several immunoSEQ 96-well plates, and each plate served as one replicate. For sorted subsets, each replicate PCR was loaded with about 0.2 ug genomic DNA, equivalent to 30,000 or so T cell genomes. The purified libraries were quantified using a Qubit 3.0 fluorometer, sized with a Bioanalyzer 2100, and then quantified again using the KAPA Library Quantification kit. Each immunoSEQ 96-well plate was sequenced on its own single-read 150-cycle Illumina NextSeq 550 flow cell. In the original analysis: Because only junctional sequences without quality scores were contained in the immunoSEQ output, filtering matching that applied to full-length reads could not be performed. Sequences were annotated with PyIR, a Python wrapper for IgBLAST v1.9, using IMGT germline references to assign V/J genes and CDR3. Reads were removed for weak V/J assignments (E-value above 1e-6), missing CDR3, stop codons, out-of-frame junctions, or ambiguous translated residues. V3J clonotypes were defined as sequences sharing the same inferred V gene, J gene, and CDR3 amino acid sequence. The percentage overlap between two repertoires was calculated by dividing the number of shared unique clonotypes by the size of the smaller repertoire. RTK rarefaction, the Chao1 estimator, and Recon v2.1 estimates of unobserved clonotypes were used to assess repertoire richness. OLGA was used to compute generation probabilities for all TCRbeta clonotypes that the gDNA method yielded from a handful of donors. The source is immuneACCESS, and TCRdb retained only in-frame sequences with V and J called. Part of the clones is not carried over; for the studies checked, unresolved V genes explain less than half of this, and the remainder is unexplained. V, J and clone size were drawn from that table, and D and trimming were deduced from the DNA. The sample yields more than 400,000 clones; more than 95% were counted once. The ten biggest clones cover 0.055% to 0.075% of the sample.

CDR1 PRHDT and CDR2 FYEKMQ were looked up in the germline V gene (reference sequence). Clipping removes 5 bases from V and 5 bases from J, with 15 as the unmatched junction base count. The CDR3 sequence holds 17 residues, the cysteine and phenylalanine included. Only the CDR3 part of the read is kept: 51 bases, read in frame from the first base. The chain is assembled from TRBV13 and TRBJ1-2, with TRBD1 identical over 9 junction bases. The sequence was obtained from a woman aged 30 to 39 in good health. Sequencing used naive CD4+ T cells sorted from blood. Taken with the paper, the label for cell subset or site translates to: CD45RA+ positively selected. The CDR3: CASSRGPGTGGPYGYTF. The DNA sequence is given as TGTGCCAGCAGCAGGGGTCCGGGTACAGGGGGCCCGTATGGCTACACCTTC.